This TCR beta chain was identified during a study of T cells in Graves' hyperthyroidism and ophthalmopathy. Amplification of TCR beta CDR3 regions used RNA as the template. The TCR CDR3 was amplified in a first-round RT-PCR using the HTBI primer set. TCRdb ran MiXCR on the multiplex PCR reads and lists one entry per CDR3 protein. The sample comprises 490,000 or so distinct CDR3 sequences, around 16% of which are singletons, and over 25% rests with the top ten. Study results and caveats: Blood also contained most expanded thyroid clonotypes above 0.001.

The germline CDR1 and CDR2 sequences are KGHSH and LQKENI. Deletions cut 10 bases from V and 5 bases from J, with 11 bases between. The CDR3 consists of 12 residues. This clonotype was seen just once. What it binds is unknown. Material: blood. This clonotype was obtained from a woman aged 25 to 39 with Graves' ophthalmopathy. This chain joins TRBV18 and TRBJ2-2; D remains unclear. CDR3: CANSPQTGELFF. The CDR3, as DNA: TGTGCCAACTCCCCTCAGACCGGGGAGCTGTTTTTT.